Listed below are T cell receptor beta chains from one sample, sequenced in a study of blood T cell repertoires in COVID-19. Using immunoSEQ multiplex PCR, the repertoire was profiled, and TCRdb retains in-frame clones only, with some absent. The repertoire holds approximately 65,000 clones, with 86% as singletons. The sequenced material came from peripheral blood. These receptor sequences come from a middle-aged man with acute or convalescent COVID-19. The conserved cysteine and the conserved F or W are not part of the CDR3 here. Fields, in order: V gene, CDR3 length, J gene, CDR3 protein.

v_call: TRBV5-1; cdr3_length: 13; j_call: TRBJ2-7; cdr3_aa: ASSPLGQGGYEQY
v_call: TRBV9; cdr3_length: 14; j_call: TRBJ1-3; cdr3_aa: ASSVAGQVDGNTIY
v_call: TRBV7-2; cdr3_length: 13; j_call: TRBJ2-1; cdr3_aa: ASSLGWTSGNEQF
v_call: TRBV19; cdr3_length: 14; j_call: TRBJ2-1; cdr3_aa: ASSIARLENYNEQF
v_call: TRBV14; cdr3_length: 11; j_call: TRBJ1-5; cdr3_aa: ASSQDRGQPQH
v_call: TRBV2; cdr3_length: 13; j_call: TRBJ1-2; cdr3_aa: ASSTRQGRNYGYT
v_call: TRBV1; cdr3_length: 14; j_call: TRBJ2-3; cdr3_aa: TSSQEPGGSTDTQY
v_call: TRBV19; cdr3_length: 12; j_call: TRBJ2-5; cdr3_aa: ASSTRLAQETQY
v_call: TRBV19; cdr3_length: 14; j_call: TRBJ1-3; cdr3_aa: ASSKQGSSSGNTIY
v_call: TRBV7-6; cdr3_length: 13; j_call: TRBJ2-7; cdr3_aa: ASSLGSGGLYEQY
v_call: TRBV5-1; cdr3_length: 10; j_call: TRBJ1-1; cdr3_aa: ASSLGRTEAF
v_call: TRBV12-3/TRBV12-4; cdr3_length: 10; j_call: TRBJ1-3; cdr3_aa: ASYLLRNTIY
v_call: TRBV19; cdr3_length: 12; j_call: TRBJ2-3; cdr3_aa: ARTRDRSTDTQY
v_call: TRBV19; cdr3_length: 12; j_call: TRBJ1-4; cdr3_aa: ASGVGQGSEKLF
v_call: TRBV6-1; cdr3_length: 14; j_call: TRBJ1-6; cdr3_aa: ASSGPGTGYNSPLH
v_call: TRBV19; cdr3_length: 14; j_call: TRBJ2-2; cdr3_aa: ASSTRTSRNTGELF
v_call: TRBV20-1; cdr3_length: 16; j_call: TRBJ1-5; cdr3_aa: SASLDRGQRFSNQPQH
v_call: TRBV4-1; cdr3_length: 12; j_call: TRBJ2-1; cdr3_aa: ASSHGQPYNEQF
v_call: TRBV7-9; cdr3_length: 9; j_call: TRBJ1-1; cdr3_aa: ASSPLTEAF
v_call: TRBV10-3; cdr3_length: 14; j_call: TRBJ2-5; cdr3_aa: AISESLTGLKETQY
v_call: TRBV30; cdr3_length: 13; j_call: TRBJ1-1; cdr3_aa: AWSGLTAMNTEAF
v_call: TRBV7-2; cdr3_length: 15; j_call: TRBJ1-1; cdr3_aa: ASSFQGALGANTEAF
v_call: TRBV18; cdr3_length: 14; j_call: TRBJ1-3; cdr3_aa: ASSINSDRTGNTIY
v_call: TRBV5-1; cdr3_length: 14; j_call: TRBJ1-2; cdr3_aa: ASRPDSPTSNYGYT
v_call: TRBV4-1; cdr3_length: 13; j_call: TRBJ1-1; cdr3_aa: ASSQAGQGNTEAF
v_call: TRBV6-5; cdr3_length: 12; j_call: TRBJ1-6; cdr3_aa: ASTRTGSNSPLH
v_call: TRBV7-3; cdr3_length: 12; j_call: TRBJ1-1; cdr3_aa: ASSLDSMNTEAF
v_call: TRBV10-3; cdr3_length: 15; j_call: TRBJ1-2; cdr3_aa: AISESSRGGANYGYT
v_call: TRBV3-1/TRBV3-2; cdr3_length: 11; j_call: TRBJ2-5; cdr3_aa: ASSPPRVETQY
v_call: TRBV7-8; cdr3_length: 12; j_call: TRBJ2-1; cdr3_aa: ASSLSGRDNEQF
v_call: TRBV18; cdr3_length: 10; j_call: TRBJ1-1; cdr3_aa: ASSPGEGRAF
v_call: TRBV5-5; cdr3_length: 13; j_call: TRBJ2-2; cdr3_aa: ASSLVGDNTGELF
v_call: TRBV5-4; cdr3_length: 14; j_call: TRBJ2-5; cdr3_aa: ASSLRDRGGQETQY
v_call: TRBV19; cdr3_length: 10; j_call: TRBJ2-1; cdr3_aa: ARSGGDNEQF
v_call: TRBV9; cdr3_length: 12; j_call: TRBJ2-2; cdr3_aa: ASLGQGNTGELF
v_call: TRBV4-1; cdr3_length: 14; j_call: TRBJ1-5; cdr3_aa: ASSQEVSGGTQPQH
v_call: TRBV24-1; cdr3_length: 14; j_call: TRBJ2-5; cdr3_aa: ATSDPGQGVIETQY
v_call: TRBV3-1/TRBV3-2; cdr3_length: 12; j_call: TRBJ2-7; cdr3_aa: ASSQGRLSYEQY
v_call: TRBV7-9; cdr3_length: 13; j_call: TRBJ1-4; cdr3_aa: ASSSVRGLDEKLF
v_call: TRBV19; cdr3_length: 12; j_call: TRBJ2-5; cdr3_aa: ASKAGSLGETQY
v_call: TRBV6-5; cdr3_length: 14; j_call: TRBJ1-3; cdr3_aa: ASSYSSTVSGNTIY
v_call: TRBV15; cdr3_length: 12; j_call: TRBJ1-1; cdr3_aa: ATSSRNMNTEAF
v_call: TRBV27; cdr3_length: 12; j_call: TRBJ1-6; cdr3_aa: ASSLNSVNSPLH